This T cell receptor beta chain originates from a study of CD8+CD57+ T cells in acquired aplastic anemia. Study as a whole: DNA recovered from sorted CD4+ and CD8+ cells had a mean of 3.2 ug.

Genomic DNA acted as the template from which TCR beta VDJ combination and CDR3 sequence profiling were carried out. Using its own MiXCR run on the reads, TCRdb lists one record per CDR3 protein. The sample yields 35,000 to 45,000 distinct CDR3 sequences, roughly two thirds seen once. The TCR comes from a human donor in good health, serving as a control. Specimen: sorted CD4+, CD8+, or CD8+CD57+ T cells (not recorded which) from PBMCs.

The CDR3 region is CASSPQGFLDQPQHF. The CDR3 nucleotides read TGTGCCAGCAGCCCGCAGGGTTTCCTTGATCAGCCCCAGCATTTT. The chain links TRBV11-2 to TRBJ1-5, with a tentative D call TRBD1 (5 bases). CDR1 and CDR2 (germline): SGHAT, FQNNGV. V was cut by 5 bases and J by 5 bases, with 16 bases left in between. The CDR3 is made up of 15 amino acids.